This TCR beta chain emerged from a study of shared clonotypes between healthy human individuals. About the study: For every donor, three CD4 naive, three CD4 memory, two CD8 naive and one CD8 memory plates were used. Regarding the study as a whole: Compared with clonotypes that all four donors shared, non-shared clonotypes had lower generation probabilities. With several donors compared, approximately 5% of naive CD4 clonotypes were shared.

For this clone: No antigen is known for it. This same CDR3 is encoded by further DNA sequences in the sample.

Using immunoSEQ multiplex PCR, the repertoire was profiled, and TCRdb retains in-frame clones only, with some absent. Here the sample spans around 370,000 clones, 90% to 98% being singletons. Sequenced material: memory CD8+ T cells sorted from blood. Subset: CD45RO+ cells pooled with CCR7-negative TemRA cells. The receptor was isolated from a man aged 30 to 39 in good health.

CDR3: CASSQGGTGNTIYF. CDR3 nucleotides: TGCGCCAGCAGCCAAGGGGGAACTGGAAACACCATATATTTT. The rearrangement uses TRBV4-1 and TRBJ1-3; D is ambiguous. The CDR3 length is 14 residues. The germline V and J ends were trimmed by 1 base and 2 bases, with 6 bases remaining between them. The germline V gene encodes CDR1 MGHRA and CDR2 YSYEKL.